One and the same sample provided the 24 T cell receptor beta chains below, sequenced in a study of identical twins. TCRdb recomputed calls from the 5' RACE reads with MiXCR, one row per CDR3 protein. The sample holds roughly 1,500,000 distinct CDR3 sequences; 32% are singletons and the top ten take more than 0.25%. Sample: cord blood. The receptor set was obtained from a newborn girl in good health.

About this clonotype itself: Mismatch with germline at one junction end may stem from a read error. V gene TRBV20-1 combines with J gene TRBJ2-7; perhaps TRBD2 as D (5 bases). CDR3 size: 14 residues. Germline V CDR1 and CDR2: DFQATT, SNEGSKA (reference sequence). The CDR3 nucleotides read TGCAGTACTAGGGAACCGCAGAGCTCCTACGAGCAGTACTTC. This codes for CSTREPQSSYEQYF.

This clonotype turned up a few times. The chain has TRBV27 and TRBJ1-4, with 7 bases that match TRBD1. The CDR3 has 17 amino acids. Germline values: CDR1 MNHEY, CDR2 SMNVEV (reference sequence). With 1 base clipped from V and 8 bases from J, the junction kept 13 bases outside the gene matches. CDR3 residues: CASSLFVPNRGDEKLFF. The CDR3 nucleotides read TGTGCCAGCAGTTTATTCGTCCCCAACAGGGGCGACGAAAAACTGTTTTTT.

In regard to this clonotype: The junction does not match germline at one end; this may be a read error. The rearrangement links TRBV5-6 to TRBJ1-4, with D unclear. The CDR3 covers 15 residues. From germline, CDR1 is SGHDT and CDR2 YYEEEE. The CDR3 protein is CASSFVAGPNEELFF. CDR3 nucleotides: TGTGCCAGCAGCTTCGTGGCAGGACCTAATGAAGAACTGTTTTTT.

The chain links TRBV4-1 to TRBJ2-3, with D possibly being TRBD1 (6 bases). CDR1 is MGHRA, CDR2 YSYEKL, per germline. The CDR3 is made up of 17 amino acids. Trimming took 1 base from V and 3 from J, leaving 17 bases between them. The CDR3 region is CASSQGLAGVMTDTQYF. DNA of the CDR3: TGCGCCAGCAGCCAAGGGTTGGCAGGGGTAATGACAGATACGCAGTATTTT.

The chain uses TRBV29-1 and TRBJ1-1, with 7 positions matching TRBD1. Germline lookup yields CDR1 SQVTM and CDR2 ANQGSEA. Trimming took 7 bases from V and 3 from J; bases not matched to a gene: 8. This CDR3 is built from 13 residues. The CDR3 sequence: CSALDRRDTEAFF. CDR3 DNA sequence: TGCAGCGCCCTGGACAGGCGGGACACTGAAGCTTTCTTT.

Remarks on this clonotype: This may come from a read error, since a much larger clone is one base off. The V gene is TRBV29-1, the J gene TRBJ2-5, with no clear D. The V end lost 0 bases, the J end lost 11 bases, and 16 bases lay between the germline ends. This CDR3 is 13 amino acids long. Per germline, CDR1 SQVTM and CDR2 ANQGSEA. CDR3 bases: TGCAGCGTTGAAGATGGGTCTGAGGATGAGCAGTACTTC. Translated, it gives CSVEDGSEDEQYF.

This rearrangement joins TRBV28 to TRBJ2-6; D ambiguous. Germline V gene data show CDR1 as MDHEN and CDR2 as SYDVKM. The length of the CDR3 is 15 residues. V gave up 3 bases and J gave up 0 bases, with 6 bases separating them. The CDR3 loop reads CASSFQLSGANVLTF. DNA of the CDR3: TGTGCCAGCAGTTTTCAGCTCTCTGGGGCCAACGTCCTGACTTTC.

V and J are TRBV29-1 and TRBJ1-5; TRBD1 matches 8 bases. Germline loops: CDR1 SQVTM, CDR2 ANQGSEA. The CDR3 spans 15 residues. The V segment lost 5 bases and the J segment 1 base; nucleotides outside the gene matches: 7. The CDR3 region has the DNA TGCAGCGTTTCCACAGGGGGAAGGAGCAATCAGCCCCAGCATTTT. The encoded protein is CSVSTGGRSNQPQHF.

In its sample, this clonotype was seen a few times. The gene calls are TRBV6-1 and TRBJ2-5, with 8 positions matching TRBD2. The CDR3 totals 15 residues. The V gene's germline CDR1 is MNHNS and CDR2 SASEGT. The junction had 4 bases not matched to a gene; V was cut back by 1 base and J by 3 bases. The CDR3 DNA reads TGTGCCAGCAGTGAAGGGTACGGGAGGGAAGAGACCCAGTACTTC. It codes for CASSEGYGREETQYF.

With regard to this clonotype: A clone one base away is much larger, so this may be a read error. The V and J genes are TRBV29-1 and TRBJ1-2; D call uncertain. CDR1 SQVTM and CDR2 ANQGSEA come from the germline V gene. The CDR3 runs to 11 residues. CDR3 amino acids: CGRINNYGYTF. The CDR3 DNA reads as TGCGGACGGATTAATAACTATGGCTACACCTTC.

This clonotype was seen a handful of times. The chain has TRBV28 and TRBJ2-7; unclear D gene. Trimming shortened V by 7 bases and J by 2 bases, and 9 bases separated the two germline ends. CDR1 is MDHEN and CDR2 is SYDVKM in the germline V gene. This CDR3 has 12 amino acids. CDR3 loop: CASTPDTYEQYF. The CDR3 bases are TGTGCCAGCACCCCCGATACCTACGAGCAGTACTTC. Based on the CDR3 plus reference TRBV28 and TRBJ2-7, the full variable domain is DVKVTQSSRYLVKRTGEKVFLECVQDMDHENMFWYRQDPGLGLRLIYFSYDVKMKEKGDIPEGYSVSREKKERFSLILESASTNQTSMYLCASTPDTYEQYFGPGTRLTVT.

This clonotype was seen a few times. V usage is TRBV5-1 and J usage is TRBJ1-4; D call uncertain. Germline V gene data show CDR1 as SGHRS and CDR2 as YFSETQ. V was trimmed by 0 bases and J by 5 bases, leaving 11 bases between them. The CDR3 spans 15 residues. In DNA, the CDR3 is TGCGCCAGCAGCTTGGGACGATTCTCAAATGAAAAACTGTTTTTT. This sequence encodes CASSLGRFSNEKLFF. The whole variable domain, filled in from reference TRBV5-1 and TRBJ1-4, reads KAGVTQTPRYLIKTRGQQVTLSCSPISGHRSVSWYQQTPGQGLQFLFEYFSETQRNKGNFPGRFSGRQFSNSRSEMNVSTLELGDSALYLCASSLGRFSNEKLFFGSGTQLSVL.

Only a few counts were recorded for this clonotype. The chain links TRBV30 to TRBJ2-1; D might be TRBD2 (5 bases). The CDR3 totals 16 residues. With 5 bases removed from V and 0 bases from J, the gap between germline ends came to 17 bases. The germline V gene encodes CDR1 GTSNPN and CDR2 SVGIG (reference sequence). In nucleotides, the CDR3 is TGTGCCTGGGGGCCAAGGACTCTCGTCTCCTACAATGAGCAGTTCTTC. The encoded protein is CAWGPRTLVSYNEQFF.

The V call is TRBV24-1, the J call TRBJ2-1; the D is unclear. Germline V lookup: CDR1 KGHDR, CDR2 SFDVKD. The germline V and J ends were trimmed by 3 bases and 10 bases, with 6 bases remaining between them. The CDR3 length is 11 residues. The CDR3 DNA reads as TGTGCCACCAGTGATCGATACGAGCAGTTCTTC. It is translated as CATSDRYEQFF.

This clonotype was observed a few times. The chain couples TRBV7-6 to TRBJ2-1; 8 bases agree with TRBD2. V lost 11 bases to trimming and J lost 0 bases; unmatched junction nucleotides: 3. This CDR3 spans 13 amino acids. CDR1 SGHVS and CDR2 FNYEAQ come from the germline V gene. CDR3 bases: TGTGCCGTCAGCGGGAGCTCCTACAATGAGCAGTTCTTC. The encoded protein is CAVSGSSYNEQFF.

As concerns this clonotype: This CDR3 is missing its conserved last phenylalanine or tryptophan, likely due to a read error. J is TRBJ1-2 and V is TRBV5-1; D is unclear. This CDR3 has 14 residues. The germline V gene has CDR1 SGHRS and CDR2 YFSETQ. Trimming took off 2 bases at V and 6 bases at J, with 14 bases between the two ends. The CDR3 nucleotides read TGCGCCAGCAGCTTCCACCCCATTAGGGATGGCTACACCTCC. This translates into CASSFHPIRDGYTS.

The sample holds a few counts of this clonotype. The V gene is TRBV7-2, the J gene TRBJ1-4; TRBD1 might be the D (5 bases). Trimming removed 7 bases at V and 2 bases at J, with 11 bases between. CDR1 is SGHTA, CDR2 FQGNSA, per germline. This CDR3 spans 14 amino acids. For the CDR3, the DNA is TGTGCCAGCACCAGCAGGGAGACTAATGAAAAACTGTTTTTT. As protein: CASTSRETNEKLFF.

This clonotype was detected only a few times. V gene TRBV24-1 combines with J gene TRBJ1-5; TRBD1 agrees at 9 bases. V dropped 2 bases and J dropped 2; count of bases not matched to a gene: 6. Germline V gene sequence: CDR1 KGHDR, CDR2 SFDVKD. The length of the CDR3 is 17 residues. In DNA, the CDR3 is TGTGCCACCAGTGATTGGTACAGGGGGCTGGGCAATCAGCCCCAGCATTTT. As protein: CATSDWYRGLGNQPQHF.

This clonotype was seen only a few times. This chain connects TRBV9 to TRBJ2-3; a weak D match, TRBD1 (6 bases). Between the trimmed V and J ends, which lost 5 bases and 9 bases, there was a span of 13 bases. CDR1 and CDR2 (germline): SGDLS, YYNGEE. This CDR3 region has 12 residues. CDR3 residues: CASSGYRETQYF. The CDR3 DNA reads TGTGCCAGCAGTGGATACAGGGAAACGCAGTATTTT.

This clonotype was counted a few times. The chain couples TRBV7-2 to TRBJ1-2; tentatively, D is TRBD1 (6 bases). Trimming took 2 bases from V and 4 from J, leaving 11 bases between them. Per germline, CDR1 SGHTA and CDR2 FQGNSA. The CDR3 spans 14 residues. Here the CDR3 DNA reads TGTGCCAGCAGCTTACCCGACAGGAGCTATGGCTACACCTTC. Residues: CASSLPDRSYGYTF.

V and J are TRBV4-1 and TRBJ2-7; possibly TRBD1 for D (6 bases). Trimming left V 0 bases short and J 1 base short, with 16 bases between. Germline V lookup: CDR1 MGHRA, CDR2 YSYEKL. The CDR3 runs 17 residues. The CDR3 reads CASSQEGGRGKSYEQYF. The CDR3 bases are TGCGCCAGCAGCCAAGAAGGGGGACGGGGAAAATCCTACGAGCAGTACTTC.

This sequence joins TRBV6-1 and TRBJ1-6, with D perhaps matching TRBD1 (6 bases). This CDR3 contains 16 residues. CDR1 is MNHNS, CDR2 SASEGT, per germline. Trimming took off 6 bases at V and 2 bases at J, with 14 bases between the two ends. The CDR3, as DNA: TGTGCCAGCAGCCATATACAGGGCGCCTATAATTCACCCCTCCACTTT. It codes for CASSHIQGAYNSPLHF.

On this clonotype itself: Given a much more abundant clone one base away, this may be a read error. This rearrangement joins TRBV13 to TRBJ2-3, with D unresolved. There are 16 residues in the CDR3. Per germline, CDR1 PRHDT and CDR2 FYEKMQ (reference sequence). V shed 1 base and J shed 4 bases, with 15 bases lying between them. As DNA, the CDR3 is TGTGCCAGCAGCTTAGTTTCTCCGAACGAATCAGATACGCAGTATTTT. Its protein is CASSLVSPNESDTQYF.

A few counts support this clonotype. CDR3 residues: CASSAKGAGRRDTQYF. In DNA form, the CDR3 reads TGTGCCAGCAGCGCAAAAGGGGCTGGGAGGAGAGATACGCAGTATTTT. This chain connects TRBV7-2 to TRBJ2-3; maybe TRBD2 (6 bases). Germline lookup yields CDR1 SGHTA and CDR2 FQGNSA. This CDR3 contains 16 residues. Trimming cost V 5 bases and J 5 bases, with 20 bases left between them.